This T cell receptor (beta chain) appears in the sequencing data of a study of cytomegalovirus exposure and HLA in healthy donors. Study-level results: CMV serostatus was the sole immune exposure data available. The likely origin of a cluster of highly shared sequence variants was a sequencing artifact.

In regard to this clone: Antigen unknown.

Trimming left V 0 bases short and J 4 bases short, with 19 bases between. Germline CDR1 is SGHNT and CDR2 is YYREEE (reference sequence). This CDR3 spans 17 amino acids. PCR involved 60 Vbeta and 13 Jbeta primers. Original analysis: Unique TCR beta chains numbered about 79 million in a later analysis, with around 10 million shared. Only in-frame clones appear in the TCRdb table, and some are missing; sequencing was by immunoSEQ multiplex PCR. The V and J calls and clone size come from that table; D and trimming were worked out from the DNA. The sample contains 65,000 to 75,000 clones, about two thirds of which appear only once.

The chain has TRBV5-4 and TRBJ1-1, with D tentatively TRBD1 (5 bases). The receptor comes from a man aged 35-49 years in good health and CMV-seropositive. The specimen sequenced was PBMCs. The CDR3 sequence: CASSLGVGRVGSTEAFF. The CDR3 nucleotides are TGTGCCAGCAGCTTGGGGGTGGGCAGGGTGGGATCCACTGAAGCTTTCTTT.